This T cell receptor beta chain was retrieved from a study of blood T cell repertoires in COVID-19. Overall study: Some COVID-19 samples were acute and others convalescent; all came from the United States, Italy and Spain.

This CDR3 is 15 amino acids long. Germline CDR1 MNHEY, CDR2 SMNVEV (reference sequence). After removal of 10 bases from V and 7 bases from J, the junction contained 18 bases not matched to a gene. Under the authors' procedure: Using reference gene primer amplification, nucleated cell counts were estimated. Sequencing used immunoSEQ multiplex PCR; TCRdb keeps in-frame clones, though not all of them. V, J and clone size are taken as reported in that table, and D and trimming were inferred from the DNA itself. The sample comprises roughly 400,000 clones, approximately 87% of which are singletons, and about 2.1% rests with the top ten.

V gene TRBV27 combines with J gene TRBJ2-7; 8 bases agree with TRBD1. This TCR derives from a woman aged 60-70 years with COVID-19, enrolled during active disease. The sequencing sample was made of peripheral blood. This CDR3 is CATKFSGQGGGEQYF. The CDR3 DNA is TGTGCCACCAAGTTCTCCGGACAGGGTGGGGGAGAGCAGTACTTC.